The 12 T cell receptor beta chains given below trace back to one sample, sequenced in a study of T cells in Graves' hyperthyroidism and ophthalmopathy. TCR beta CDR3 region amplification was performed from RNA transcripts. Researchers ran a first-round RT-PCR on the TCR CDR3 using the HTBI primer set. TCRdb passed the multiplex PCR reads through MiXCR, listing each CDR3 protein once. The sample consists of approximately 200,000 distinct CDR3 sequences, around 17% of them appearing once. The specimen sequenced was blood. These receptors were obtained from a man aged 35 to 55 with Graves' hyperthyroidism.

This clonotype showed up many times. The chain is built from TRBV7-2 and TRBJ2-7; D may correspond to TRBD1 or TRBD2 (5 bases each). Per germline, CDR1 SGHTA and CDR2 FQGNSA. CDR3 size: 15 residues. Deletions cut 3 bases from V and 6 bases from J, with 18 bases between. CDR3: CASSFTGNSGREQYF. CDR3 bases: TGTGCCAGCAGCTTCACCGGTAACTCGGGGCGCGAGCAGTACTTC. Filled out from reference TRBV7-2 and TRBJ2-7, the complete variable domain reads GAGVSQSPSNKVTEKGKDVELRCDPISGHTALYWYRQSLGQGLEFLIYFQGNSAPDKSGLPSDRFSAERTGGSVSTLTIQRTQQEDSAVYLCASSFTGNSGREQYFGPGTRLTVT.

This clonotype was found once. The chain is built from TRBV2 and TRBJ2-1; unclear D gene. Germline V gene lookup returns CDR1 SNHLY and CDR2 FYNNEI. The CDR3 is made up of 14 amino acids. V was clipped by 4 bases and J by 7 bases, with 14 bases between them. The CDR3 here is CASSVRQVGNEQFF. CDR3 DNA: TGTGCCAGCAGTGTTCGGCAGGTAGGGAATGAGCAGTTCTTC.

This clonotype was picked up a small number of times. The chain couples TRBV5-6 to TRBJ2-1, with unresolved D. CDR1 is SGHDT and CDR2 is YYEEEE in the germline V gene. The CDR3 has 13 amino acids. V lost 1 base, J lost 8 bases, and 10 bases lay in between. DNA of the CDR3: TGTGCCAGCAGCTTGTGGGGTGGGGATGAGCAGTTCTTC. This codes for CASSLWGGDEQFF.

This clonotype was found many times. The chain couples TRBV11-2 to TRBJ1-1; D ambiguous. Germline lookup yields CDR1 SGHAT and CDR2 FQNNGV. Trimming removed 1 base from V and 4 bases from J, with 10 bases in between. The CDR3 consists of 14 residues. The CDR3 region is CASSLVLGGTEAFF. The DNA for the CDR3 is TGTGCCAGCAGCTTAGTTCTGGGAGGCACTGAAGCTTTCTTT.

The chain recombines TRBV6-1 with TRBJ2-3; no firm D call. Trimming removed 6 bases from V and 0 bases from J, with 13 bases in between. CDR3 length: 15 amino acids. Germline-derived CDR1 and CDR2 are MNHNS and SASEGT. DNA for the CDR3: TGTGCCAGCAGCTCCACCGGGCCCAGCACAGATACGCAGTATTTT. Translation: CASSSTGPSTDTQYF.

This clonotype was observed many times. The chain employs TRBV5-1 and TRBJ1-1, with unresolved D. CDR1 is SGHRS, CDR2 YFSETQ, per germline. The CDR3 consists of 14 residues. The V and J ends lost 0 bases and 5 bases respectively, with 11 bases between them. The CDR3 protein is CASSLGQPRTEAFF. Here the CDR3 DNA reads TGCGCCAGCAGCTTGGGCCAGCCAAGGACTGAAGCTTTCTTT.

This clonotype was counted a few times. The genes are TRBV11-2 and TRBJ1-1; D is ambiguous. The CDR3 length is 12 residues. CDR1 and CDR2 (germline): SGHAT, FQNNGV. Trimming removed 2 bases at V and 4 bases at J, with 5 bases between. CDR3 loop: CASSLYSTEAFF. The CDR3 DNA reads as TGTGCCAGCAGCTTATATTCCACTGAAGCTTTCTTT. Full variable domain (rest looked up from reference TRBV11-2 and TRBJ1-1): EAGVAQSPRYKIIEKRQSVAFWCNPISGHATLYWYQQILGQGPKLLIQFQNNGVVDDSQLPKDRFSAERLKGVDSTLKIQPAKLEDSAVYLCASSLYSTEAFFGQGTRLTVV.

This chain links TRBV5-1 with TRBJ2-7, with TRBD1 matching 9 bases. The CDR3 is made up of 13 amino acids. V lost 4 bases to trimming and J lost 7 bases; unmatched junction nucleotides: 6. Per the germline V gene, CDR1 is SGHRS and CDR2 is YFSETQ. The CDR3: CASSRTGVSEQYF. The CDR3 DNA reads TGCGCCAGCAGCAGGACAGGGGTGAGTGAGCAGTACTTC.

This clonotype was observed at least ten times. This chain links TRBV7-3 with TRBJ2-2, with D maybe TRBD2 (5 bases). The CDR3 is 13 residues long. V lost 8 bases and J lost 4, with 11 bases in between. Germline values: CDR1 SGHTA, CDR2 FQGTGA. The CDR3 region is CASASSPTGELFF. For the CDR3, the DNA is TGTGCCAGCGCTTCTAGCCCCACCGGGGAGCTGTTTTTT.

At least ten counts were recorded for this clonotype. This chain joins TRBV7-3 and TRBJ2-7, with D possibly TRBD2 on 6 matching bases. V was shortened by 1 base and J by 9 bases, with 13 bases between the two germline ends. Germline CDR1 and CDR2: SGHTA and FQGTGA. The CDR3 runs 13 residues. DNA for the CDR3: TGTGCCAGCAGCTTAAATAGCGGTACTGGGCAGTACTTC. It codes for CASSLNSGTGQYF.

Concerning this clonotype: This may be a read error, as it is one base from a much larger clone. In DNA, the CDR3 is TGTGCCAGCGGCATTGGACAGAACACTGAAGCTTTCTTT. This codes for CASGIGQNTEAFF. V usage is TRBV7-9 and J usage is TRBJ1-1; D is perhaps TRBD1 (5 bases). The CDR3 runs 13 residues. CDR1 is SEHNR and CDR2 is FQNEAQ in the germline V gene (reference sequence). V lost 8 bases and J lost 1, with 11 bases in between.

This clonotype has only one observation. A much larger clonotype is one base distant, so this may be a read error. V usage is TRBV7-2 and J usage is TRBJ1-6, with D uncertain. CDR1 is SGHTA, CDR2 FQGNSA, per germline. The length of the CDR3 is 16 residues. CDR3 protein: CASNLLHSSYNTPLHF. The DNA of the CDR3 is TGTGCCAGCAACCTCCTTCATAGCTCCTATAATACACCCCTCCACTTT. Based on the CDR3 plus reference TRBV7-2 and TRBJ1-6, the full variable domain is GAGVSQSPSNKVTEKGKDVELRCDPISGHTALYWYRQSLGQGLEFLIYFQGNSAPDKSGLPSDRFSAERTGGSVSTLTIQRTQQEDSAVYLCASNLLHSSYNTPLHFGNGTRLTVT.